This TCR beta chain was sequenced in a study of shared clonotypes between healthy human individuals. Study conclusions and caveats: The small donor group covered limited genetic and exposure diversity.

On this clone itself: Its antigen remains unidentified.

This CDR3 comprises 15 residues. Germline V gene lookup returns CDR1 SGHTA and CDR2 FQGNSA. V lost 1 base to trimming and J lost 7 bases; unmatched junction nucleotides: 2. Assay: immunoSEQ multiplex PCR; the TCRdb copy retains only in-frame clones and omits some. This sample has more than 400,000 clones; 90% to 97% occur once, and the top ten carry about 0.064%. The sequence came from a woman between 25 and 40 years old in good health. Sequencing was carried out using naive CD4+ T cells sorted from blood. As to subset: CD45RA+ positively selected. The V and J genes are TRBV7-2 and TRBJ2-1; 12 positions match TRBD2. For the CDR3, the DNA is TGTGCCAGCAGCTTAGTTACTAGCGGGAGGAATGAGCAGTTCTTC. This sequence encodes CASSLVTSGRNEQFF.